This T cell receptor beta chain was recorded in a study of cytomegalovirus exposure and HLA in healthy donors. Comments on this clone: Its antigen is not known.

Clones were sequenced by immunoSEQ multiplex PCR, and TCRdb holds only the in-frame ones, with some missing. The sample includes over 200,000 clones, around four fifths seen only once; the top ten take 11% to 15%. Study-level results: The study recorded fewer than 200 TCR beta chains that were cytomegalovirus-associated.

Per the germline V gene, CDR1 is GTSNPN and CDR2 is SVGIG (reference sequence). Trimming shortened V by 5 bases and J by 7 bases, and 14 bases separated the two germline ends. The CDR3 covers 12 residues. The genes are TRBV30 and TRBJ1-2, with D unclear. Sequenced input: PBMCs. The clonotype was recovered from a woman under 40 in good health and CMV-seropositive. In nucleotides, the CDR3 is TGTGCCTGGGCTATTACATATTCTGGCTACACCTTC. Its protein product is CAWAITYSGYTF. The entire variable domain, with the rest obtained from reference TRBV30 and TRBJ1-2, is as follows: SQTIHQWPATLVQPVGSPLSLECTVEGTSNPNLYWYRQAAGRGLQLLFYSVGIGQISSEVPQNLSASRPQDRQFILSSKKLLLSDSGFYLCAWAITYSGYTFGSGTRLTVV.